Only a few counts were recorded for the clone carrying this TCR beta chain. TCRdb reanalysed the 5' RACE reads using MiXCR and keeps one entry per CDR3 protein. Found here are some 200,000 distinct CDR3 sequences, around 21% of them singletons; the top ten hold under 25%. Germline lookup yields CDR1 SEHNR and CDR2 FQNEAQ (reference sequence). V shed 4 bases and J 5 bases; nucleotides not matched to a gene: 13. CDR3 size: 16 residues. These data originate in a study of T-cell memory formation after mild COVID-19. This rearrangement joins TRBV7-9 to TRBJ2-5; 7 nucleotides match TRBD2. Sequencing was performed on PBMCs or a T cell subset sorted from them (not recorded which). This clonotype was obtained from an adult woman who had mild COVID-19 (a few samples of this study predate the infection). Cell type and time point are not known. CDR3 coding DNA: TGTGCCAGCAGCTACCGGGAGGCCCGAGAGTCGGAGACCCAGTACTTC. Its translation: CASSYREARESETQYF.